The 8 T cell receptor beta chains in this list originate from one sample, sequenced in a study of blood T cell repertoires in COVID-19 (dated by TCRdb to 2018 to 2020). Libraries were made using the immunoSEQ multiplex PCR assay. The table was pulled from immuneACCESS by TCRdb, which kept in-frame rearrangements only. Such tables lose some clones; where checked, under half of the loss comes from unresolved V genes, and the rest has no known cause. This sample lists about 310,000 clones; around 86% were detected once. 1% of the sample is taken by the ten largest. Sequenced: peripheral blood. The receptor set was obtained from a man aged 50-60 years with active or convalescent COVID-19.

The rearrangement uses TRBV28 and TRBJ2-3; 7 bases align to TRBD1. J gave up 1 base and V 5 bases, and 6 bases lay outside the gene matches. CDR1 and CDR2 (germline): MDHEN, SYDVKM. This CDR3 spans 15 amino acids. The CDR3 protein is CASSKGAQGTDTQYF. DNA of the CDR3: TGTGCCAGCAGTAAGGGGGCGCAGGGCACAGATACGCAGTATTTT.

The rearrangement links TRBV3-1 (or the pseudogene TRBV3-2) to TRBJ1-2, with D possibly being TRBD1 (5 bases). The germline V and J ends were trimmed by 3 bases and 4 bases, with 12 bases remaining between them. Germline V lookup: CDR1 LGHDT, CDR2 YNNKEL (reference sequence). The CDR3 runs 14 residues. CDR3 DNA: TGTGCCAGCAGCCACGAAGGACACAGCTATGGCTACACCTTC. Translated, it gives CASSHEGHSYGYTF.

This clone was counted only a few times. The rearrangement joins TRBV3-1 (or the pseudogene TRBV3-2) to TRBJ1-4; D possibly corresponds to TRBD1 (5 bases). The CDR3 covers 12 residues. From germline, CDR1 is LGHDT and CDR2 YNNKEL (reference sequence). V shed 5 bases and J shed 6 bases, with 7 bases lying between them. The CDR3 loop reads CASSSTDEKLFF. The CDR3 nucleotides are TGTGCCAGCAGCTCGACAGATGAAAAACTGTTTTTT.

CDR3 bases: TGTGCCAGCAAAGGAACCGGGACAGGGAGAACCGGGGAGCTGTTTTTT. This encodes CASKGTGTGRTGELFF. The chain links TRBV2 to TRBJ2-2; 9 nucleotides match TRBD1. The J segment lost 5 bases and the V segment lost 7 bases, leaving 11 bases of the junction unmatched. Germline V lookup: CDR1 SNHLY, CDR2 FYNNEI. This CDR3 is 16 amino acids long.

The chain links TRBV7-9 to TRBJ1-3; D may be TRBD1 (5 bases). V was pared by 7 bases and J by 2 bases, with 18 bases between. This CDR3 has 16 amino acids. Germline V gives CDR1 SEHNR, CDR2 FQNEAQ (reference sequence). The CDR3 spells CASTRRGGLTGNTIYF. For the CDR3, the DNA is TGTGCCAGCACCCGGCGGGGGGGGTTGACTGGAAACACCATATATTTT. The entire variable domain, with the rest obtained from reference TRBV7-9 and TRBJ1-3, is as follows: DTGVSQNPRHKITKRGQNVTFRCDPISEHNRLYWYRQTLGQGPEFLTYFQNEAQLEKSRLLSDRFSAERPKGSFSTLEIQRTEQGDSAMYLCASTRRGGLTGNTIYFGEGSWLTVV.

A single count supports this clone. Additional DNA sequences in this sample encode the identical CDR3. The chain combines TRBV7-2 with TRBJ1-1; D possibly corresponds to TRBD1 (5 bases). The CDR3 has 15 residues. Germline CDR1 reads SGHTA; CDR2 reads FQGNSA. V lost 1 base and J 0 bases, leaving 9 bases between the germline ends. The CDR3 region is CASSLVAGMNTEAFF. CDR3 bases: TGTGCCAGCAGCTTAGTAGCAGGGATGAACACTGAAGCTTTCTTT.

The CDR3 DNA follows: TGTGCCAGCAGTCAAGGACAGGGACAACTCTATGGCTACACCTTC. It codes for CASSQGQGQLYGYTF. The chain couples TRBV6-2 or TRBV6-3 to TRBJ1-2, with 8 nucleotides matching TRBD1. The CDR3 length is 15 residues. Germline V gives CDR1 MNHEY, CDR2 SVGEGT. J gave up 4 bases and V 5 bases, and 9 bases lay outside the gene matches.

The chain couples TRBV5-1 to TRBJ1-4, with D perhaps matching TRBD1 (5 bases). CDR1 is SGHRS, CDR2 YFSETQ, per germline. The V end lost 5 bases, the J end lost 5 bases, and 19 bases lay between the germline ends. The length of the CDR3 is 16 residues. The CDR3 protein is CASRQRPTAENEKLFF. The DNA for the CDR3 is TGCGCCAGCAGACAGAGACCGACAGCAGAGAATGAAAAACTGTTTTTT.